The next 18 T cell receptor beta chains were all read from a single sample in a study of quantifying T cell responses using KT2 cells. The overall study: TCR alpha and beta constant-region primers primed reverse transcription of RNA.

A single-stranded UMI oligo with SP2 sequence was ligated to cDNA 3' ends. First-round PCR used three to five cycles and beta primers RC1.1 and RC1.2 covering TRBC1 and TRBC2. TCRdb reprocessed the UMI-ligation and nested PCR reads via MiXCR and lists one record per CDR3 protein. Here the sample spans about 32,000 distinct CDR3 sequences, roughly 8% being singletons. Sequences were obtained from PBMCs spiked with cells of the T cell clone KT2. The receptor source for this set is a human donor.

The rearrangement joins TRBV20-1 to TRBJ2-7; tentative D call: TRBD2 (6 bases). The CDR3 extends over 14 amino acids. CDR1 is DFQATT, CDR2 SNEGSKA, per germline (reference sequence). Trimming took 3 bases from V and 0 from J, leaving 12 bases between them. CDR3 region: CSASVGGSSYEQYF. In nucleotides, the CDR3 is TGCAGTGCTAGTGTCGGGGGAAGCTCCTACGAGCAGTACTTC.

The CDR3 spells CASSLAGQGDTQYF. CDR3 nucleotides: TGTGCCAGCAGCTTAGCGGGACAGGGTGATACGCAGTATTTT. J is TRBJ2-3 and V is TRBV7-8; 9 positions agree with TRBD1. V lost 0 bases, J lost 6 bases, and 1 base stayed unmatched. CDR3 length: 14 amino acids. Germline values: CDR1 SGHVS, CDR2 FQNEAQ.

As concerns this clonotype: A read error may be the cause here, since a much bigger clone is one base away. The DNA for the CDR3 is TGTGCCAGCAGCTTAGCCCATACACCACAGGGTCGAGGTTCTGCTTTCTTT. It is translated as CASSLAHTPQGRGSAFF. The gene calls are TRBV7-2 and TRBJ1-1, with a tentative D call TRBD1 (6 bases). Trimming pared 0 bases from V and 11 bases from J, leaving 25 bases between. Germline lookup yields CDR1 SGHTA and CDR2 FQGNSA. The length of the CDR3 is 17 residues.

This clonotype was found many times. CDR3 residues: CASSFSLAGTNTEAFF. The CDR3 DNA is TGCGCCAGCAGCTTCTCGTTGGCAGGAACGAACACTGAAGCTTTCTTT. The chain joins TRBV5-1 to TRBJ1-1; D not resolved. The CDR3 consists of 16 residues. Trimming removed 2 bases from V and 1 base from J, with 15 bases in between. In germline, CDR1 is SGHRS, CDR2 YFSETQ.

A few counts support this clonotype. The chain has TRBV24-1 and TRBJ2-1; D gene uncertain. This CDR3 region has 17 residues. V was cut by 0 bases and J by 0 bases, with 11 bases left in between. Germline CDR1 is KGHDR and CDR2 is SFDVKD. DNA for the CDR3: TGTGCCACCAGTGATTTGCTCACCACTGTCTCCTACAATGAGCAGTTCTTC. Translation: CATSDLLTTVSYNEQFF.

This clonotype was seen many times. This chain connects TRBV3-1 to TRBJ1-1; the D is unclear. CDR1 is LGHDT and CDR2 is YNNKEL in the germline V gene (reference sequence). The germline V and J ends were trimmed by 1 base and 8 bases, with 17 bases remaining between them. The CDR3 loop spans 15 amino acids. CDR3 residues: CASSQVLSRKFEAFF. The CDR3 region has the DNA TGTGCCAGCAGCCAAGTCCTTTCTCGGAAATTCGAAGCTTTCTTT.

In DNA form, the CDR3 reads TGTGCCAGCAGCAAAGAGGGGAAAGAGGATAACCAGTACTTC. It yields the protein CASSKEGKEDNQYF. The rearrangement uses TRBV21-1 and TRBJ2-7; TRBD1 is the table's D call, not checked against the DNA. TRBV21-1 has pseudogene status. The CDR3 spans 14 residues.

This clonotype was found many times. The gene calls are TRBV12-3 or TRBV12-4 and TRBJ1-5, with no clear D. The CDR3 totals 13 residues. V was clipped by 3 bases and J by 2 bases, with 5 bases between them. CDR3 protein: CASSFLRNQPQHF. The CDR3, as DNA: TGTGCCAGCAGTTTTCTCCGCAATCAGCCCCAGCATTTT.

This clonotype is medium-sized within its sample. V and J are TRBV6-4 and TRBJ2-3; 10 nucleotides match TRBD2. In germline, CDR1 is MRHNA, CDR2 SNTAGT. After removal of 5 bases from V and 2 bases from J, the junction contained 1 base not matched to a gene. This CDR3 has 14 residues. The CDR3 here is CASSSGGATDTQYF. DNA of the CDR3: TGTGCCAGCAGTAGCGGGGGGGCCACAGATACGCAGTATTTT.

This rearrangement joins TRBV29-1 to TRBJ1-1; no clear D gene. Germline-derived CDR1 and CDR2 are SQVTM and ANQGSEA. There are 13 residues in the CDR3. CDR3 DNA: TGCGGGTATACTATGGGAGGGAACACTGAAGCTTTCTTT. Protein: CGYTMGGNTEAFF.

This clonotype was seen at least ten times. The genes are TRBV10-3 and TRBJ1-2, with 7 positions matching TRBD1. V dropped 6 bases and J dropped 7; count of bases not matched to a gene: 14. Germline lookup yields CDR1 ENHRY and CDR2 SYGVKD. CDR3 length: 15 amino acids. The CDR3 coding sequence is TGTGCCATCAGCTTCGACAGGGAAGGGGTTGGTGGCTACACCTTC. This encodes CAISFDREGVGGYTF.

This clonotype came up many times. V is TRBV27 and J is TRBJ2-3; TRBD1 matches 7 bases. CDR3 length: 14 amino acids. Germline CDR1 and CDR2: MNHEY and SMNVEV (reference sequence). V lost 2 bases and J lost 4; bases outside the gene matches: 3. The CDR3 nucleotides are TGTGCCAGCAGTTTAAGGACAGGCTCAGATACGCAGTATTTT. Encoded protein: CASSLRTGSDTQYF.

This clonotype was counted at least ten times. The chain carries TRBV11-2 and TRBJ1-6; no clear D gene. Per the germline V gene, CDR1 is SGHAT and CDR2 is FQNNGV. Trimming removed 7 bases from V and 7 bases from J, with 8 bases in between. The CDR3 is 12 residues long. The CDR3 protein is CASKDYNSPLHF. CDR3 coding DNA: TGTGCCAGCAAGGATTACAATTCACCCCTCCACTTT.

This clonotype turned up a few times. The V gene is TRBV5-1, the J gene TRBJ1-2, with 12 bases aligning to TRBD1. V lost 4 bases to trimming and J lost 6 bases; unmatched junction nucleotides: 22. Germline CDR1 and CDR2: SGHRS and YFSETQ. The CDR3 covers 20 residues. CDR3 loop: CASSKATGTGGAGTSHGYTF. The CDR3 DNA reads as TGCGCCAGCAGCAAAGCTACCGGGACAGGGGGCGCCGGGACCTCCCATGGCTACACCTTC.

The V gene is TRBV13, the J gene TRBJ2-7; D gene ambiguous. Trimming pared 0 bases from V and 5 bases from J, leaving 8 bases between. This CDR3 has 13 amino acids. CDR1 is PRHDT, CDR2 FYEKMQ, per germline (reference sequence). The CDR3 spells CASSLGLIDEQYF. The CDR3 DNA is TGTGCCAGCAGCTTAGGTCTAATCGACGAGCAGTACTTC.

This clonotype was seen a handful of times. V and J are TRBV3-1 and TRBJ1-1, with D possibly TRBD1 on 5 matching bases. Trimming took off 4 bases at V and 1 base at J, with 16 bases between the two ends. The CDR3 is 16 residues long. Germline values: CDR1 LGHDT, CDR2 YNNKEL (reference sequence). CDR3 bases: TGTGCCAGCAGCCCCTTTGCGGGGGGTGGGAACACTGAAGCTTTCTTT. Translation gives CASSPFAGGGNTEAFF.

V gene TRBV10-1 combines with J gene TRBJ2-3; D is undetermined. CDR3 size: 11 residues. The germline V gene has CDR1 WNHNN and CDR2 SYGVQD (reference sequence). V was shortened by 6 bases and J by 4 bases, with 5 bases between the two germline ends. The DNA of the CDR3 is TGCGCCAGCAGCTTCGCAGATACGCAGTATTTT. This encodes CASSFADTQYF.

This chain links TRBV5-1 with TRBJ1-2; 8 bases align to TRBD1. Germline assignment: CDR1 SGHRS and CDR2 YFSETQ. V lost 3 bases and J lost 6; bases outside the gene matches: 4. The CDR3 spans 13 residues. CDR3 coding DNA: TGCGCCAGCAGCTCTGGACAGGGTAATGGCTACACCTTC. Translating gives CASSSGQGNGYTF. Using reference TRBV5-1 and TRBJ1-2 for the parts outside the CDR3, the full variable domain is KAGVTQTPRYLIKTRGQQVTLSCSPISGHRSVSWYQQTPGQGLQFLFEYFSETQRNKGNFPGRFSGRQFSNSRSEMNVSTLELGDSALYLCASSSGQGNGYTFGSGTRLTVV.